This TCR beta chain was captured in a study of follicular helper T cells after annual influenza vaccination. The wider study: Days 0, 7 and 28 post-vaccination were the blood draw times.

Generated by immunoSEQ multiplex PCR, the TCRdb table keeps only in-frame clones and is missing some. Of fewer than 1,500 clones listed, around three quarters were seen once; the top ten hold roughly 7.4%. Time point indicated: 2015-2016 season, 7 days after influenza vaccination. Before and after seasonal inactivated influenza vaccination, adults gave blood for sorting CD4 subsets for sequencing. Community-dwelling subjects without influenza vaccination in the prior 6 months were enrolled. V was trimmed by 1 base and J by 4 bases, leaving 7 bases between them. CDR1 is SGHAT, CDR2 FQNNGV, per germline. This CDR3 has 13 residues.

The chain employs TRBV11-2 and TRBJ2-5; D remains unclear. The specimen was CXCR5+ CD38+ circulating T follicular helper cells from blood, collected 7 days after influenza vaccination. The sample's subset: circulating Tfh, non-naive CD4+CXCR5+PD-1+ (ICOS+CD38+ or ICOS-CD38-). This receptor was taken from an adult who received the influenza vaccine. CDR3 loop: CASSLGSGETQYF. CDR3 nucleotide sequence: TGTGCCAGCAGCTTAGGGTCCGGAGAGACCCAGTACTTC.